This T cell receptor beta chain stems from a study of regulatory T cells in long-lasting Graves disease. Broader study findings: Sampling was limited to peripheral blood rather than thyroid tissue.

The CDR3 runs 11 residues. V shed 5 bases and J shed 8 bases, with 9 bases lying between them. The V gene's germline CDR1 is MGHRA and CDR2 YSYEKL. TCR beta libraries were built with iRepertoire HTBI primers and Arm-PCR of CDR3 regions. TCRdb redid the calling of the multiplex PCR reads with MiXCR, one entry per CDR3 protein. The table lists 350,000 to 500,000 distinct CDR3 sequences, around 20% of them singletons. Comments on this clonotype: Its specificity is not known.

Time point noted: persistent/refractory GD, antithyroid drugs over 5 years with positive TRAb. PBMC RNA was the source of the TCR library. The sample here was peripheral blood mononuclear cells (PBMCs), taken when the disease was refractory, from a patient treated with antithyroid drugs. The V and J genes are TRBV4-1 and TRBJ1-2, with no clear D. The receptor comes from a female donor with Graves disease. CDR3 in DNA: TGCGCCAGCAGCTACCTAGAAGGCTACACCTTC. Translating it yields CASSYLEGYTF.